This T cell receptor beta chain was obtained from a study of CD8 T cells in ankylosing spondylitis. Using its own MiXCR run on the 5' RACE reads, TCRdb lists one record per CDR3 protein. The table lists hundreds of thousands of distinct CDR3 sequences, roughly a quarter of them singletons, with 0.89% in the top ten. General study results and limits: Eight highly homologous variants formed a TCR beta motif that appeared characteristic of ankylosing spondylitis blood.

For this clonotype: Its matching antigen is unknown.

Per germline, CDR1 SGHNT and CDR2 YYREEE (reference sequence). This CDR3 region has 12 residues. Between the trimmed V and J ends, which lost 4 bases and 5 bases, there was a span of 8 bases. Sequencing used blood, either unsorted or a sorted T cell fraction (not recorded which). The chain links TRBV5-4 to TRBJ2-3; no definite D call. This TCR was sampled from a male donor with ankylosing spondylitis. CDR3 sequence (DNA): TGTGCCAGCAGCCGCTTGCAAGATACGCAGTATTTT. Translated: CASSRLQDTQYF. The whole variable domain, filled in from reference TRBV5-4 and TRBJ2-3, reads ETGVTQSPTHLIKTRGQQVTLRCSSQSGHNTVSWYQQALGQGPQFIFQYYREEENGRGNFPPRFSGLQFPNYSSELNVNALELDDSALYLCASSRLQDTQYFGPGTRLTVL.